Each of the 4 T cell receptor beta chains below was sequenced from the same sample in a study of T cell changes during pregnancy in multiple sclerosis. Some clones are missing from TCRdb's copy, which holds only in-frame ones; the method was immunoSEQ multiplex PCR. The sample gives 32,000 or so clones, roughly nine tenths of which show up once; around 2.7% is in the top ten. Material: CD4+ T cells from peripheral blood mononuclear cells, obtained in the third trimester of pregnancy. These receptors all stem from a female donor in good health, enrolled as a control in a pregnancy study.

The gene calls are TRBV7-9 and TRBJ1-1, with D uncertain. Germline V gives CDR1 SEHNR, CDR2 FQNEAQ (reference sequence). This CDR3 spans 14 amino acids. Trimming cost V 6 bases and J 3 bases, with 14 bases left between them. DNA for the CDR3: TGTGCCAGCAGGCTGGGGATGGGAGACACTGAAGCTTTCTTT. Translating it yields CASRLGMGDTEAFF.

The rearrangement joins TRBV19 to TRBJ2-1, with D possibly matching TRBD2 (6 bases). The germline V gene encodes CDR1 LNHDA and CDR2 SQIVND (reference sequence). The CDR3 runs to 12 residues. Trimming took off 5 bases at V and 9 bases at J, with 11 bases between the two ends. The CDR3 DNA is TGTGCCAGTAGTCGGGCCGGGGGTGAGCAGTTCTTC. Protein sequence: CASSRAGGEQFF.

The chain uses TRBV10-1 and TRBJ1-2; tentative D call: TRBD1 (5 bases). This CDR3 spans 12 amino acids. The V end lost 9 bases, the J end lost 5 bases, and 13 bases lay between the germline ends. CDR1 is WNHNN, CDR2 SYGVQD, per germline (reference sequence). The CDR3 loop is CARRGLLYGYTF. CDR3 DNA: TGCGCCAGAAGGGGTTTGTTATATGGCTACACCTTC.

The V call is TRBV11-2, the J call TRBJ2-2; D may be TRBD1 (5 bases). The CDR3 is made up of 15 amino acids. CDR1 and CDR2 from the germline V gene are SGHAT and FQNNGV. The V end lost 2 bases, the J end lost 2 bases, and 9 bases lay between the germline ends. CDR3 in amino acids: CASSLQGTNTGELFF. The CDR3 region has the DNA TGTGCCAGCAGCTTACAGGGCACTAACACCGGGGAGCTGTTTTTT.